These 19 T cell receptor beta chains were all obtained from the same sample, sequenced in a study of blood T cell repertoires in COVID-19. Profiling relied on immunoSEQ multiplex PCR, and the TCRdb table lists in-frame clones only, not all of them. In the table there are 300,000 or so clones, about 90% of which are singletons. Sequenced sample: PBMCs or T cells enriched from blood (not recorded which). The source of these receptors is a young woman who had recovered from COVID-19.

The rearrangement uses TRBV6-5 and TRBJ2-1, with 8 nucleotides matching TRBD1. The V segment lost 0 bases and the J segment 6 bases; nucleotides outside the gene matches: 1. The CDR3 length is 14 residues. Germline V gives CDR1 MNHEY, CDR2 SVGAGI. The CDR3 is CASSYSGTGNEQFF. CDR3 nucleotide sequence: TGTGCCAGCAGTTACTCCGGGACAGGCAATGAGCAGTTCTTC.

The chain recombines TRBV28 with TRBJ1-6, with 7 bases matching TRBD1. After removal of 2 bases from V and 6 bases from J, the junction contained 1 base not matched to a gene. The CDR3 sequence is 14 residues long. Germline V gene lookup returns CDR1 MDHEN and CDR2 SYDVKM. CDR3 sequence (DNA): TGTGCCAGCAGTTTAAGGGACAGTAATTCACCCCTCCACTTT. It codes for CASSLRDSNSPLHF.

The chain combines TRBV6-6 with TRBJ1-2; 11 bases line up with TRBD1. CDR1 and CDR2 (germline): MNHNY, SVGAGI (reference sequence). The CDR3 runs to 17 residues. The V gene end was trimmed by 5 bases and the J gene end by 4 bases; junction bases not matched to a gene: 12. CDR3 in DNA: TGTGCCAGCAGTCTCCGGACAGGGGGCGCCCAACTCTATGGCTACACCTTC. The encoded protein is CASSLRTGGAQLYGYTF.

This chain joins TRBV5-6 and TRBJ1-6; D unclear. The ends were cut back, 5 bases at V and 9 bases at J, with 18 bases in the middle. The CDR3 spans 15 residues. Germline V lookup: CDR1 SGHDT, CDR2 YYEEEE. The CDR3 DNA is TGTGCCAGCAGTATCATAACGCTCAGAAGTTCACCCCTCCACTTT. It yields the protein CASSIITLRSSPLHF.

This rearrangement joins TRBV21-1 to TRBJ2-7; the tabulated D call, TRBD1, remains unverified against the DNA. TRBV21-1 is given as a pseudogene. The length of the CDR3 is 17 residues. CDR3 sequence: CASSPGRVPRWKNEQYF. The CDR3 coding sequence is TGTGCCAGCTCCCCGGGCAGGGTGCCCAGGTGGAAAAACGAGCAGTACTTC.

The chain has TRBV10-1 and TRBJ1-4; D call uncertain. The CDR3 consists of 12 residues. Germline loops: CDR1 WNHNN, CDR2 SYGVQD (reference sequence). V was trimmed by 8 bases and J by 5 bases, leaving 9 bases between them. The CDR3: CASPLTNEKLFF. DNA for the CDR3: TGCGCCAGCCCGCTAACCAATGAAAAACTGTTTTTT.

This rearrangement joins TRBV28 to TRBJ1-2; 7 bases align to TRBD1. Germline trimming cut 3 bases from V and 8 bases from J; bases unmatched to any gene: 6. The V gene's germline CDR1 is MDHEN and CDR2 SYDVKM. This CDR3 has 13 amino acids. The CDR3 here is CASSFRQGPGYTF. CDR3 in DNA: TGTGCCAGCAGTTTTAGACAGGGACCAGGCTACACCTTC.

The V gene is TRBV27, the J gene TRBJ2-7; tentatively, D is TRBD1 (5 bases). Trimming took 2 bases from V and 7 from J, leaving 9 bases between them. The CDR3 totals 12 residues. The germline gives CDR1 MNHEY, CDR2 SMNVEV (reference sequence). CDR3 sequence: CASSLRGREQYF. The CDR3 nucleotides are TGTGCCAGCAGTTTAAGGGGCAGGGAGCAGTACTTC.

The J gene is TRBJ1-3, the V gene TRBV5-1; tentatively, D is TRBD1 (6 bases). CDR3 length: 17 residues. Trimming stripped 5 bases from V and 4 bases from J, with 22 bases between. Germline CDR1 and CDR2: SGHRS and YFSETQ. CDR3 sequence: CASSIGGQYSPGNTIYF. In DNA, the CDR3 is TGCGCCAGCAGTATAGGGGGACAATACTCTCCGGGAAACACCATATATTTT.

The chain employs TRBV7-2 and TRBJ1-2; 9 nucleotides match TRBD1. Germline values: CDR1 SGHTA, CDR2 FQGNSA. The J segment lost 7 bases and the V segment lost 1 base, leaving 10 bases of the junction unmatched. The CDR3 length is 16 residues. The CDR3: CASSLELTGGLTGYTF. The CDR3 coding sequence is TGTGCCAGCAGCTTAGAACTAACAGGGGGCCTAACTGGCTACACCTTC.

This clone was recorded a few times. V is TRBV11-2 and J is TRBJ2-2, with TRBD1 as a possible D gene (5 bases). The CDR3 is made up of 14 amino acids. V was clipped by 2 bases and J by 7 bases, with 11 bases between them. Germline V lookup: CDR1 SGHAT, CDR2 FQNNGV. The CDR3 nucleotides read TGTGCCAGCAGCTTACTCACAGGCCGCGGGGAGCTGTTTTTT. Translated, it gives CASSLLTGRGELFF.

CDR3 DNA sequence: TGCGCCAGCAGTAGGCCACGCGGGACTAGCAATCAGCCCCAGCATTTT. As protein: CASSRPRGTSNQPQHF. The V call is TRBV10-1, the J call TRBJ1-5; a weak D match, TRBD1 (5 bases). The germline gives CDR1 WNHNN, CDR2 SYGVQD (reference sequence). This CDR3 is built from 16 residues. The V and J ends lost 5 bases and 0 bases respectively, with 14 bases between them.

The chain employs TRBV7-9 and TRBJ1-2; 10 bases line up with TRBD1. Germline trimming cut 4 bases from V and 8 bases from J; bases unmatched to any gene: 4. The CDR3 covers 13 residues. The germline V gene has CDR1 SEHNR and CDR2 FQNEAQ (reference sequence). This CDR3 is CASSWDRGSGYTF. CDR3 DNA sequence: TGTGCCAGCAGCTGGGACAGGGGCAGCGGCTACACCTTC.

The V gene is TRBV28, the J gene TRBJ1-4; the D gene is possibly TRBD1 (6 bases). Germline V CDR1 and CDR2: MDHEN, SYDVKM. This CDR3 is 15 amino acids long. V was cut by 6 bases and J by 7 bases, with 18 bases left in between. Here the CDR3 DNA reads TGTGCCAGCAGATTAAGGGGGTATCTAGGTGAAAAACTGTTTTTT. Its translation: CASRLRGYLGEKLFF.

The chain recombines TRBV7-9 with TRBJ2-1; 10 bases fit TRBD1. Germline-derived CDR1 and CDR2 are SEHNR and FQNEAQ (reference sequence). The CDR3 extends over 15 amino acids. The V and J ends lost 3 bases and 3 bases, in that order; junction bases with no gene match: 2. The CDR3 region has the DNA TGTGCCAGCAGCTTGGGGACAGGGGTCTACAATGAGCAGTTCTTC. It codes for CASSLGTGVYNEQFF.

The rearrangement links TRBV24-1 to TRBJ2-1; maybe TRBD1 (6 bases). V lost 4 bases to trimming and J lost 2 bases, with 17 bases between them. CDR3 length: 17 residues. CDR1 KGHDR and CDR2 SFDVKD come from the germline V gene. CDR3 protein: CATSDPRTDLTYNEQFF. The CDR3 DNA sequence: TGTGCCACCAGTGACCCCCGGACAGACCTAACCTACAATGAGCAGTTCTTC.

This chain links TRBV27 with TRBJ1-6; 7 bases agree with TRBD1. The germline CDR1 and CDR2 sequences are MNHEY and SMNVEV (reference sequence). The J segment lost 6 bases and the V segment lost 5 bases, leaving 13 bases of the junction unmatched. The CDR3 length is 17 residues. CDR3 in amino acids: CASSTLLTGYGNSPLHF. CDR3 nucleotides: TGTGCCAGCAGTACCCTTCTGACAGGGTACGGTAATTCACCCCTCCACTTT.

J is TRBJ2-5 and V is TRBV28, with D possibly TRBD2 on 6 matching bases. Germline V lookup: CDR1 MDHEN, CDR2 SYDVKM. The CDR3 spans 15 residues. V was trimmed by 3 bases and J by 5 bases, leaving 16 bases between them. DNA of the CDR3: TGTGCCAGCAGTTTGGGGGGAGGTAGCTCGGAGACCCAGTACTTC. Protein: CASSLGGGSSETQYF.

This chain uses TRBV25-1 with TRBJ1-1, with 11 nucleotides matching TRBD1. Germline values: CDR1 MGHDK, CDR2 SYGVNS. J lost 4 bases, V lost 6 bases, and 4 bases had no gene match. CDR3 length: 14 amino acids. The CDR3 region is CASRGTGGTTEAFF. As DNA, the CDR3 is TGTGCCAGCAGAGGGACAGGGGGGACCACTGAAGCTTTCTTT.